The source of this TCR beta chain is a study of cytomegalovirus exposure and HLA in healthy donors. V lost 0 bases, J lost 3 bases, and 12 bases lay in between. The germline V gene has CDR1 SGHRS and CDR2 YFSETQ. The CDR3 spans 15 residues. With regard to this clone: Antigen unknown.

Points from the study as a whole: Some segments of the V type, notably TRBV6-2 and TRBV6-3, were excluded as indistinguishable. Segments of the TCR beta V type were, in most cases, productive about 87% or about 30% of the time in an earlier analysis.

PCR employed 60 Vbeta and 13 Jbeta primers. TCRdb keeps only in-frame clones here, not all; method: immunoSEQ multiplex PCR. Of tens of thousands of clones in the sample, roughly two thirds were seen once. Material for sequencing was PBMCs. The rearrangement links TRBV5-1 to TRBJ1-1, with D unclear. The clonotype comes from a woman under 40 in good health and CMV-seronegative. CDR3 nucleotide sequence: TGCGCCAGCAGCTTGGAGGAGCTGCCCTACACTGAAGCTTTCTTT. Amino acid sequence: CASSLEELPYTEAFF.